These 25 T cell receptor beta chains were sequenced from one sample in a study of T cells expressing NK-cell markers. From its re-call of the 5' RACE reads, TCRdb lists each CDR3 protein once, without DNA. The sample's table shows about 390,000 distinct CDR3 sequences. Material: blood T cells: a sorted CD56 or NKG2C T cell subset, CD4+ or CD8+ T cells, or bulk PBMC T cells (not recorded which). Every receptor here comes from a woman aged 50 to 60 in good health.

The rearrangement joins TRBV19 to TRBJ1-2. The CDR3 is 13 amino acids. CDR1 and CDR2 from the germline V gene are LNHDA and SQIVND (reference sequence). This chain's CDR3 is CASSISASYGYTF.

The rearrangement links TRBV5-6 to TRBJ2-7; the D call from TCRdb, TRBD1, cannot be confirmed without DNA. The CDR3 is made up of 14 amino acids. Germline V gives CDR1 SGHDT, CDR2 YYEEEE. CDR3 in amino acids: CASSPGGTSYEQYF. Filled out from reference TRBV5-6 and TRBJ2-7, the complete variable domain reads DAGVTQSPTHLIKTRGQQVTLRCSPKSGHDTVSWYQQALGQGPQFIFQYYEEEERQRGNFPDRFSGHQFPNYSSELNVNALLLGDSALYLCASSPGGTSYEQYFGPGTRLTVT.

The chain is built from TRBV4-2 and TRBJ2-4; TCRdb designates TRBD2, a call that cannot be tested without DNA. CDR1 and CDR2 (germline): LGHNA, YNFKEQ. There are 18 residues in the CDR3. The CDR3 reads CASSQVVGAGGPGNIQYF.

The chain couples TRBV15 to TRBJ1-2; lacking DNA, the TRBD1 call made by TCRdb goes unchecked. CDR3 size: 18 residues. The germline V gene has CDR1 LNHNV and CDR2 YYDKDF (reference sequence). The CDR3 region is CATSRPGQATSANYGYTF.

The chain uses TRBV20-1 and TRBJ1-2; TCRdb calls TRBD1, which cannot be checked without DNA. The CDR3 runs to 14 residues. The germline V gene encodes CDR1 DFQATT and CDR2 SNEGSKA (reference sequence). CDR3: CSAPARQGFYGYTF.

The chain links TRBV4-1 to TRBJ2-1; without DNA, the TCRdb call of TRBD2 cannot be checked. The germline V gene has CDR1 MGHRA and CDR2 YSYEKL. The CDR3 runs 16 residues. Here the CDR3 reads CASSQDQRVGYNEQFF.

This rearrangement joins TRBV20-1 to TRBJ2-1. Germline V gene lookup returns CDR1 DFQATT and CDR2 SNEGSKA (reference sequence). The CDR3 is made up of 11 amino acids. The CDR3 here is CSATTSNEQFF.

The rearrangement uses TRBV7-2 and TRBJ2-1; TCRdb indicates TRBD1, and absent DNA this call remains unverified. This CDR3 has 14 amino acids. CDR1 and CDR2 (germline): SGHTA, FQGNSA. The CDR3 protein is CASSPPPRHNEQFF.

The J gene is TRBJ1-1, the V gene TRBV5-1; TCRdb's assignment of TRBD1 cannot be checked, as there is no DNA. Germline lookup yields CDR1 SGHRS and CDR2 YFSETQ. There are 14 residues in the CDR3. CDR3 loop: CASSHRGARVEAFF.

The chain couples TRBV7-2 to TRBJ2-3; TCRdb calls TRBD1, which cannot be checked without DNA. This CDR3 contains 14 residues. Germline V lookup: CDR1 SGHTA, CDR2 FQGNSA. CDR3 in amino acids: CASGPGGGTDTQYF.

The chain's CDR3 is CASNPALAGGTGELFF. V gene TRBV5-1 combines with J gene TRBJ2-2; TCRdb proposes TRBD2, but this gene call is untestable without DNA. The germline V gene has CDR1 SGHRS and CDR2 YFSETQ. The CDR3 is made up of 16 amino acids. The full variable domain, with the rest looked up from reference TRBV5-1 and TRBJ2-2, is KAGVTQTPRYLIKTRGQQVTLSCSPISGHRSVSWYQQTPGQGLQFLFEYFSETQRNKGNFPGRFSGRQFSNSRSEMNVSTLELGDSALYLCASNPALAGGTGELFFGEGSRLTVL.

The chain carries TRBV3-1 and TRBJ2-1. The CDR3 runs 18 residues. Per the germline V gene, CDR1 is LGHDT and CDR2 is YNNKEL (reference sequence). CDR3 in amino acids: CASSQDWASTSSYNEQFF.

The chain carries TRBV11-1 and TRBJ2-7. The CDR3 consists of 12 residues. The germline CDR1 and CDR2 sequences are SGHAT and FQDESV (reference sequence). The CDR3 sequence: CASASSSYEQYF.

This chain connects TRBV20-1 to TRBJ1-6; TCRdb's D call, TRBD1, is unchecked because there is no DNA. The CDR3 extends over 15 amino acids. CDR1 and CDR2 from the germline V gene are DFQATT and SNEGSKA (reference sequence). CDR3 amino acids: CSARDQGTYNSPLHF.

The V call is TRBV5-1, the J call TRBJ2-1; the D gene TCRdb calls, TRBD1, cannot be checked with no DNA. The CDR3 extends over 17 amino acids. Germline assignment: CDR1 SGHRS and CDR2 YFSETQ. CDR3 loop: CASSLDGDRGRHHEQFF.

The gene calls are TRBV2 and TRBJ2-5; TCRdb outputs TRBD1, but without DNA this stays unchecked. There are 16 residues in the CDR3. Germline CDR1 reads SNHLY; CDR2 reads FYNNEI. The CDR3 loop reads CASSTNIGQGQETQYF. The full variable domain, in which reference TRBV2 and TRBJ2-5 provide the parts outside the CDR3, is EPEVTQTPSHQVTQMGQEVILRCVPISNHLYFYWYRQILGQKVEFLVSFYNNEISEKSEIFDDQFSVERPDGSNFTLKIRSTKLEDSAMYFCASSTNIGQGQETQYFGPGTRLLVL.

The chain employs TRBV6-2 or TRBV6-3 and TRBJ2-1; no DNA is available, so the TRBD2 call from TCRdb remains unchecked. Germline-derived CDR1 and CDR2 are MNHEY and SVGEGT. CDR3 size: 22 residues. CDR3 protein: CASSYSISRVGSGISSYNEQFF.

The V gene is TRBV5-1, the J gene TRBJ2-7; TCRdb names TRBD2, which stays unverified in the absence of DNA. Per germline, CDR1 SGHRS and CDR2 YFSETQ. The CDR3 has 17 residues. The CDR3 here is CASSLGTSGSLYYEQYF.

The chain carries TRBV4-1 and TRBJ2-5; as DNA is missing, the TRBD2 call by TCRdb cannot be tested. The CDR3 length is 15 residues. CDR1 and CDR2 from the germline V gene are MGHRA and YSYEKL. CDR3 residues: CASSPGTSGEETQYF.

The chain recombines TRBV7-6 with TRBJ2-7; TCRdb's assignment of TRBD1 cannot be checked, as there is no DNA. The CDR3 runs to 13 residues. Germline CDR1 is SGHVS and CDR2 is FNYEAQ. The CDR3 spells CASSLVSGEEQYF.

V is TRBV27 and J is TRBJ2-1; with no DNA, the TCRdb D assignment of TRBD2 cannot be verified. CDR1 is MNHEY and CDR2 is SMNVEV in the germline V gene (reference sequence). CDR3 length: 15 residues. CDR3 amino acids: CASSRGSGRYNEQFF.

This chain joins TRBV18 and TRBJ2-1; there is no DNA to check the TCRdb D call of TRBD2. Germline CDR1 and CDR2: KGHSH and LQKENI. The CDR3 spans 17 residues. CDR3 region: CASSPLTGTRGYNEQFF.

The rearrangement joins TRBV30 to TRBJ2-3. The CDR3 consists of 13 residues. Germline CDR1 GTSNPN, CDR2 SVGIG (reference sequence). The CDR3 sequence is CASSKTSGDTQYF. Full variable domain (missing parts from reference TRBV30 and TRBJ2-3): SQTIHQWPATLVQPVGSPLSLECTVEGTSNPNLYWYRQAAGRGLQLLFYSVGIGQISSEVPQNLSASRPQDRQFILSSKKLLLSDSGFYLCASSKTSGDTQYFGPGTRLTVL.

This chain joins TRBV18 and TRBJ2-3. CDR1 is KGHSH, CDR2 LQKENI, per germline. The CDR3 runs to 17 residues. The CDR3: CASSPYGGDPGTDTQYF.

The chain joins TRBV15 to TRBJ2-1; TCRdb calls TRBD2, which cannot be checked without DNA. This CDR3 comprises 17 residues. From germline, CDR1 is LNHNV and CDR2 YYDKDF (reference sequence). The CDR3 is CATSRDPGTSAINEQFF.